The 16 T cell receptor beta chains given below trace back to one sample, sequenced in a study of blood T cells in healthy people across ages. Combining a sample-barcoded 5' primer with a J-beta primer mix, a second PCR ran for roughly 7 to 12 cycles. TCRdb fed the 5' RACE reads into MiXCR, producing one record per CDR3 protein. The table lists approximately 490,000 distinct CDR3 sequences, nearly 25% of them singletons, with around 10% in the top ten. The same data also went into a second study, on T cells of mothers and their children.

Sequenced input: blood. The receptors come from a boy aged 5-17 years in good health.

This clonotype was detected only a few times. V gene TRBV6-2 or TRBV6-3 combines with J gene TRBJ2-7; D not certain. Trimming shortened V by 2 bases and J by 2 bases, and 7 bases separated the two germline ends. Germline V gene sequence: CDR1 MNHEY, CDR2 SVGEGT. The CDR3 has 13 residues. CDR3 coding DNA: TGTGCCAGCAGTTACCGGCAGACCTACGAGCAGTACTTC. It is translated as CASSYRQTYEQYF.

V and J are TRBV19 and TRBJ2-4; D not certain. CDR1 and CDR2 (germline): LNHDA, SQIVND (reference sequence). This CDR3 region has 16 residues. The V gene lost 3 bases and the J gene lost 0 bases, with 12 bases spanning the gap. The CDR3 nucleotides read TGTGCCAGTAGTATCGGTCACCACCTAGCCAAAAACATTCAGTACTTC. Its translation is CASSIGHHLAKNIQYF.

This clonotype was picked up a small number of times. The V gene is TRBV29-1, the J gene TRBJ2-5, with 9 bases matching TRBD2. The end of the DNA is better explained by TRBJ2-1, so the J call may be wrong. Per the germline V gene, CDR1 is SQVTM and CDR2 is ANQGSEA. The CDR3 sequence is 13 residues long. The chain's CDR3 is CSVGLAVVNEQFF. In DNA, the CDR3 is TGCAGCGTTGGACTAGCGGTGGTCAATGAGCAGTTCTTC.

The J gene is TRBJ1-2, the V gene TRBV7-9, with D tentatively TRBD1 (5 bases). The germline V and J ends were trimmed by 5 bases and 4 bases, with 17 bases remaining between them. Germline-derived CDR1 and CDR2 are SEHNR and FQNEAQ (reference sequence). The CDR3 extends over 15 amino acids. CDR3 sequence reads: CASSPQGGMIYGYTF. The CDR3 bases are TGTGCCAGCAGCCCCCAGGGTGGGATGATCTATGGCTACACCTTC. Using reference TRBV7-9 and TRBJ1-2 for the parts outside the CDR3, the full variable domain is DTGVSQNPRHKITKRGQNVTFRCDPISEHNRLYWYRQTLGQGPEFLTYFQNEAQLEKSRLLSDRFSAERPKGSFSTLEIQRTEQGDSAMYLCASSPQGGMIYGYTFGSGTRLTVV.

This clonotype was seen a handful of times. The CDR3 DNA reads as TGTGCCAGCAGCTTAGATGGAGGGCGGGATGGCTACACCTTC. Its protein product is CASSLDGGRDGYTF. J is TRBJ1-2 and V is TRBV7-2; D remains unclear. V was trimmed by 1 base and J by 6 bases, leaving 12 bases between them. The length of the CDR3 is 14 residues. Germline V gene data show CDR1 as SGHTA and CDR2 as FQGNSA.

V usage is TRBV7-3 and J usage is TRBJ2-1; D unresolved. The CDR3 sequence is 14 residues long. V was trimmed by 6 bases and J by 1 base, leaving 10 bases between them. The germline CDR1 and CDR2 sequences are SGHTA and FQGTGA. In nucleotides, the CDR3 is TGTGCCAGCAGGTCAGGTGGGTCCTACAATGAGCAGTTCTTC. Protein product: CASRSGGSYNEQFF.

The genes are TRBV29-1 and TRBJ2-1, with a tentative D call TRBD2 (7 bases). The CDR3 is 15 residues long. Per germline, CDR1 SQVTM and CDR2 ANQGSEA. V gave up 7 bases and J gave up 0 bases, with 16 bases separating them. CDR3 in DNA: TGCAGCGCTCTAGGGGGGGGTGGCTCCTACAATGAGCAGTTCTTC. It codes for CSALGGGGSYNEQFF.

The J gene is TRBJ1-2, the V gene TRBV20-1; 7 bases line up with TRBD1. Losses at the gene ends were 5 bases for V and 2 bases for J; bases not matched to a gene: 2. Germline V gene sequence: CDR1 DFQATT, CDR2 SNEGSKA (reference sequence). The CDR3 is 12 residues long. For the CDR3, the DNA is TGCAGTGCTTGGGACAGCAACTATGGCTACACCTTC. Translating it yields CSAWDSNYGYTF.

V is TRBV20-1 and J is TRBJ2-7; 7 nucleotides line up with TRBD1. J was trimmed by 6 bases and V by 4 bases; bases with no gene match: 9. The germline CDR1 and CDR2 sequences are DFQATT and SNEGSKA (reference sequence). The CDR3 length is 13 residues. The CDR3 coding sequence is TGCAGTGCTACAGGGACAGACCGGGGCGAGCAGTACTTC. It is translated as CSATGTDRGEQYF.

The chain couples TRBV20-1 to TRBJ1-5; D perhaps matches TRBD1 (5 bases). Trimming pared 4 bases from V and 1 base from J, leaving 11 bases between. The CDR3 has 14 amino acids. CDR1 is DFQATT and CDR2 is SNEGSKA in the germline V gene (reference sequence). CDR3 in amino acids: CSAKKWGSNQPQHF. CDR3 in DNA: TGCAGTGCTAAAAAGTGGGGGAGCAATCAGCCCCAGCATTTT.

Only a few counts were recorded for this clonotype. In nucleotides, the CDR3 is TGTGCCAGCAGCCGAGGGGGGACAGGGATTTACATTCAGTACTTC. It translates to CASSRGGTGIYIQYF. The chain joins TRBV5-6 to TRBJ2-4; 9 nucleotides line up with TRBD1. The CDR3 is 15 residues long. With V trimmed by 4 bases and J by 8 bases, 10 bases remained unmatched. Per the germline V gene, CDR1 is SGHDT and CDR2 is YYEEEE.

This clonotype was found a few times. The chain employs TRBV24-1 and TRBJ2-2; D may be TRBD1 (7 bases). The V and J ends lost 3 bases and 4 bases respectively, with 20 bases between them. Germline values: CDR1 KGHDR, CDR2 SFDVKD. This CDR3 region has 18 residues. CDR3 DNA sequence: TGTGCCACCAGTGATACCCCCGCGGGACAGCGACGCACCGGGGAGCTGTTTTTT. It is translated as CATSDTPAGQRRTGELFF.

This clonotype was seen a few times. The V and J genes are TRBV7-8 and TRBJ1-5; D is perhaps TRBD1 (6 bases). The CDR3 has 15 residues. Trimming took off 5 bases at V and 5 bases at J, with 16 bases between the two ends. Germline CDR1 SGHVS, CDR2 FQNEAQ. The DNA of the CDR3 is TGTGCCAGCAGCCCCACTTGGGGGGCCCATCAGCCCCAGCATTTT. Its translation: CASSPTWGAHQPQHF.

This clonotype was seen more than once but under ten times. The rearrangement joins TRBV5-5 to TRBJ2-7; no clear D gene. CDR3 length: 15 residues. Germline V gene lookup returns CDR1 SGHKS and CDR2 YYEKEE (reference sequence). V was trimmed by 4 bases and J by 2 bases, leaving 16 bases between them. The CDR3 sequence: CASSTGEVYPYEQYF. CDR3 coding DNA: TGTGCCAGCAGCACCGGAGAGGTCTACCCCTACGAGCAGTACTTC.

The sample holds a few counts of this clonotype. The chain couples TRBV12-5 to TRBJ2-3; 8 positions match TRBD2. The CDR3 loop spans 15 amino acids. Germline-derived CDR1 and CDR2 are LGHNT and FRNRAP. The trim removed 6 bases at V and 3 bases at J, leaving 8 bases unmatched. The CDR3 sequence is CASGPAGDRTDTQYF. In DNA, the CDR3 is TGTGCTAGTGGCCCAGCGGGAGACCGGACAGATACGCAGTATTTT.

This clonotype has just a few counts. The genes are TRBV11-2 and TRBJ2-1; 7 nucleotides align to TRBD1. Germline V gives CDR1 SGHAT, CDR2 FQNNGV. The CDR3 has 15 residues. V was clipped by 5 bases and J by 2 bases; unmatched bases: 6. CDR3 nucleotide sequence: TGTGCCAGCAGCAGCGACAGGGAACCCTACAATGAGCAGTTCTTC. It codes for CASSSDREPYNEQFF. Full variable domain (outside the CDR3, taken from reference TRBV11-2 and TRBJ2-1): EAGVAQSPRYKIIEKRQSVAFWCNPISGHATLYWYQQILGQGPKLLIQFQNNGVVDDSQLPKDRFSAERLKGVDSTLKIQPAKLEDSAVYLCASSSDREPYNEQFFGPGTRLTVL.